The 30 T cell receptor beta chains below come from one sample, sequenced in a study of T cells in localized non-small cell lung cancer. Method: immunoSEQ multiplex PCR; TCRdb's copy keeps in-frame clones and lacks some. The table includes 24,000 or so clones, about 88% detected once. Sequencing was performed on peripheral blood, taken before any cancer treatment. The receptor set was obtained from an older female donor with stage I lung adenocarcinoma.

This chain connects TRBV5-8 to TRBJ1-1; 8 bases map to TRBD1. Germline CDR1 and CDR2: SGHTS and YDEGEE. The trim removed 4 bases at V and 4 bases at J, leaving 6 bases unmatched. The CDR3 totals 14 residues. CDR3 nucleotide sequence: TGTGCCAGCAGCCCGACAGGGGTGACCACTGAAGCTTTCTTT. Translation: CASSPTGVTTEAFF.

This chain connects TRBV6-1 to TRBJ2-3, with D unclear. Germline CDR1 reads MNHNS; CDR2 reads SASEGT. The CDR3 is 15 residues long. Trimming shortened V by 1 base and J by 6 bases, and 14 bases separated the two germline ends. The CDR3 DNA sequence: TGTGCCAGCAGTGAAGGGGTAACAGCTGGCGATACGCAGTATTTT. Amino acid sequence: CASSEGVTAGDTQYF.

This chain connects TRBV5-6 to TRBJ2-5, with unresolved D. The germline gives CDR1 SGHDT, CDR2 YYEEEE. The V end was cut by 4 bases, the J end by 5 bases, with 6 bases between. This CDR3 contains 11 residues. The CDR3 spells CASSVKETQYF. For the CDR3, the DNA is TGTGCCAGCAGCGTAAAGGAGACCCAGTACTTC. The variable domain in full, completed from reference TRBV5-6 and TRBJ2-5, reads DAGVTQSPTHLIKTRGQQVTLRCSPKSGHDTVSWYQQALGQGPQFIFQYYEEEERQRGNFPDRFSGHQFPNYSSELNVNALLLGDSALYLCASSVKETQYFGPGTRLLVL.

V usage is TRBV18 and J usage is TRBJ1-1, with D perhaps matching TRBD1 (5 bases). Trimming left V 1 base short and J 1 base short, with 10 bases between. The CDR3 is 15 residues long. Per germline, CDR1 KGHSH and CDR2 LQKENI. The CDR3 loop reads CASSPQGFGNTEAFF. The CDR3, as DNA: TGTGCCAGCTCACCACAGGGGTTTGGGAACACTGAAGCTTTCTTT. The complete variable domain, with remaining parts taken from reference TRBV18 and TRBJ1-1, reads NAGVMQNPRHLVRRRGQEARLRCSPMKGHSHVYWYRQLPEEGLKFMVYLQKENIIDESGMPKERFSAEFPKEGPSILRIQQVVRGDSAAYFCASSPQGFGNTEAFFGQGTRLTVV.

The V gene is TRBV2, the J gene TRBJ2-7, with D perhaps matching TRBD2 (5 bases). V lost 5 bases and J 3 bases, leaving 8 bases between the germline ends. This CDR3 contains 12 residues. Germline lookup yields CDR1 SNHLY and CDR2 FYNNEI. The CDR3 here is CASSIAIYEQYF. Here the CDR3 DNA reads TGTGCCAGCAGTATAGCGATCTACGAGCAGTACTTC.

The rearrangement joins TRBV11-2 to TRBJ1-1; D remains ambiguous. The CDR3 extends over 12 amino acids. From germline, CDR1 is SGHAT and CDR2 FQNNGV. V was trimmed by 6 bases and J by 4 bases, leaving 9 bases between them. The CDR3 nucleotides are TGTGCCAGCAGTGCAGGCGGCACTGAAGCTTTCTTT. Residues: CASSAGGTEAFF. Supplemented by reference TRBV11-2 and TRBJ1-1, the full variable domain reads EAGVAQSPRYKIIEKRQSVAFWCNPISGHATLYWYQQILGQGPKLLIQFQNNGVVDDSQLPKDRFSAERLKGVDSTLKIQPAKLEDSAVYLCASSAGGTEAFFGQGTRLTVV.

As to this clone: The junction does not match germline at one end; this may be a read error. The chain couples TRBV6-6 to TRBJ1-1; D is unresolved. Germline V gives CDR1 MNHNY, CDR2 SVGAGI (reference sequence). The CDR3 totals 12 residues. The CDR3 nucleotides are TGTGCCAGCACCGGCCTGAACGCTGAAGCTTTCTTT. This sequence encodes CASTGLNAEAFF.

The V and J genes are TRBV7-3 and TRBJ2-1; perhaps TRBD2 as D (6 bases). CDR1 is SGHTA, CDR2 FQGTGA, per germline. The ends were cut back, 4 bases at V and 0 bases at J, with 10 bases in the middle. The CDR3 covers 15 residues. CDR3 nucleotides: TGTGCCAGCAGCTCGGACGGGAGCTCCTACAATGAGCAGTTCTTC. This sequence encodes CASSSDGSSYNEQFF.

The rearrangement links TRBV5-1 to TRBJ1-6; 7 bases line up with TRBD1. J gave up 9 bases and V 1 base, and 10 bases lay outside the gene matches. The CDR3 covers 16 residues. Germline V CDR1 and CDR2: SGHRS, YFSETQ. The CDR3 DNA sequence: TGCGCCAGCAGCTTGTTCGAGGCCGGGACAGTTTCACCCCTCCACTTT. Translating it yields CASSLFEAGTVSPLHF.

This chain links TRBV6-5 with TRBJ2-5; D may be TRBD1 or TRBD2 (5 bases each). The CDR3 totals 14 residues. Germline V gene data show CDR1 as MNHEY and CDR2 as SVGAGI. Trimming pared 2 bases from V and 10 bases from J, leaving 17 bases between. Written as DNA, the CDR3 is TGTGCCAGCAGTTACCCTGGGGACCCTCGCCTCCAGTACTTC. This sequence encodes CASSYPGDPRLQYF.

This chain links TRBV30 with TRBJ2-7, with D possibly being TRBD2 (5 bases). Trimming cost V 2 bases and J 4 bases, with 12 bases left between them. The CDR3 contains 13 residues. Germline loops: CDR1 GTSNPN, CDR2 SVGIG (reference sequence). CDR3 coding DNA: TGTGCCTGGAGTAGAGGGAGTCTTTACGAGCAGTACTTC. Translated, it gives CAWSRGSLYEQYF. The entire variable domain, with the rest obtained from reference TRBV30 and TRBJ2-7, is as follows: SQTIHQWPATLVQPVGSPLSLECTVEGTSNPNLYWYRQAAGRGLQLLFYSVGIGQISSEVPQNLSASRPQDRQFILSSKKLLLSDSGFYLCAWSRGSLYEQYFGPGTRLTVT.

The chain joins TRBV28 to TRBJ1-2; TRBD1 might be the D (6 bases). Trimming pared 7 bases from V and 2 bases from J, leaving 11 bases between. Germline V CDR1 and CDR2: MDHEN, SYDVKM. The CDR3 length is 13 residues. The DNA for the CDR3 is TGTGCCAGCACCGGACAGCCCAACTATGGCTACACCTTC. Its translation: CASTGQPNYGYTF.

This clone was counted once. The chain recombines TRBV30 with TRBJ2-7; D not certain. The V end lost 5 bases, the J end lost 3 bases, and 14 bases lay between the germline ends. The germline CDR1 and CDR2 sequences are GTSNPN and SVGIG (reference sequence). The CDR3 has 13 residues. DNA for the CDR3: TGTGCCTGGTCCCCGGGTCCCCTCTACGAGCAGTACTTC. This encodes CAWSPGPLYEQYF.

The rearrangement links TRBV6-6 to TRBJ1-2, with 9 bases that match TRBD1. Germline CDR1 is MNHNY and CDR2 is SVGAGI (reference sequence). The CDR3 extends over 14 amino acids. The junction had 8 bases not matched to a gene; V was cut back by 6 bases and J by 6 bases. This CDR3 reads CASRRGTGPHGYTF. In DNA, the CDR3 is TGTGCCAGCAGGCGAGGGACAGGGCCTCATGGCTACACCTTC.

V and J are TRBV15 and TRBJ1-3; D is unresolved. Germline V lookup: CDR1 LNHNV, CDR2 YYDKDF (reference sequence). This CDR3 region has 14 residues. Trimming pared 2 bases from V and 2 bases from J, leaving 7 bases between. The DNA of the CDR3 is TGTGCCACCAGCAGACCGAGTACTGGAAACACCATATATTTT. Translating gives CATSRPSTGNTIYF.

In nucleotides, the CDR3 is TGTGCCAGCAGTTACTCGGGAGGGTCAGAGGCTGAAGCTTTCTTT. Its translation is CASSYSGGSEAEAFF. V is TRBV6-5 and J is TRBJ1-1; D remains ambiguous. Germline assignment: CDR1 MNHEY and CDR2 SVGAGI. Trimming removed 0 bases from V and 6 bases from J, with 14 bases in between. This CDR3 is 15 amino acids long.

In this sample, this clone turned up once. V and J are TRBV7-9 and TRBJ1-3; D unclear. Trimming took off 3 bases at V and 0 bases at J, with 6 bases between the two ends. CDR3 length equals 14 residues. Germline CDR1 is SEHNR and CDR2 is FQNEAQ (reference sequence). The CDR3 reads CASSFRASGNTIYF. For the CDR3, the DNA is TGTGCCAGCAGCTTCCGGGCCTCTGGAAACACCATATATTTT.

The rearrangement links TRBV4-1 to TRBJ2-4; 13 nucleotides line up with TRBD2. In germline, CDR1 is MGHRA, CDR2 YSYEKL. Unmatched junction bases numbered 7, after V lost 2 bases and J lost 0 bases. CDR3 length equals 19 residues. The CDR3 loop reads CASSQPGLAGDLAKNIQYF. In nucleotides, the CDR3 is TGCGCCAGCAGCCAACCAGGACTAGCGGGGGACCTAGCCAAAAACATTCAGTACTTC.

V gene TRBV18 combines with J gene TRBJ1-2, with D perhaps TRBD1 (6 bases). V was cut by 4 bases and J by 10 bases, with 19 bases left in between. This CDR3 is 14 amino acids long. Per germline, CDR1 KGHSH and CDR2 LQKENI. The CDR3 DNA follows: TGTGCCAGCTCACAAGTACAGGGTTCCAGCGTCTACACCTTC. It specifies CASSQVQGSSVYTF.

The chain links TRBV5-1 to TRBJ2-7; 8 positions agree with TRBD2. The CDR3 extends over 14 amino acids. The trim removed 4 bases at V and 3 bases at J, leaving 6 bases unmatched. Germline loops: CDR1 SGHRS, CDR2 YFSETQ. The CDR3 DNA follows: TGCGCCAGCAGCCCTACTAGCGGACTCTACGAGCAGTACTTC. This sequence encodes CASSPTSGLYEQYF.

The J gene is TRBJ1-2, the V gene TRBV18, with 7 positions matching TRBD1. V gave up 3 bases and J gave up 1 base; unmatched junction bases: 5. The CDR3 loop spans 15 amino acids. Germline CDR1 KGHSH, CDR2 LQKENI. CDR3 DNA: TGTGCCAGCTCACCGGAAAACAGGGGTAACTATGGCTACACCTTC. This encodes CASSPENRGNYGYTF.

The chain is built from TRBV7-9 and TRBJ2-3; D is perhaps TRBD1 (6 bases). CDR3 length equals 16 residues. Germline V gene sequence: CDR1 SEHNR, CDR2 FQNEAQ (reference sequence). Trimming removed 1 base from V and 1 base from J, with 12 bases in between. In DNA, the CDR3 is TGTGCCAGCAGCTTAGGACGAGGGGGACGCACAGATACGCAGTATTTT. Residues: CASSLGRGGRTDTQYF.

The CDR3 here is CASSAAGGLDQPQHF. The CDR3 DNA follows: TGTGCCAGCAGCGCTGCAGGGGGCTTAGATCAGCCCCAGCATTTT. The chain recombines TRBV9 with TRBJ1-5; 8 positions match TRBD1. There are 15 residues in the CDR3. The J segment lost 5 bases and the V segment lost 3 bases, leaving 7 bases of the junction unmatched. Germline V CDR1 and CDR2: SGDLS, YYNGEE.

This rearrangement joins TRBV18 to TRBJ2-2; D is unresolved. The germline V gene has CDR1 KGHSH and CDR2 LQKENI. This CDR3 spans 13 amino acids. V was clipped by 8 bases and J by 5 bases, with 12 bases between them. Here the CDR3 DNA reads TGTGCCAGCCGAACAACAGCTACCGGGGAGCTGTTTTTT. Translation: CASRTTATGELFF.

The rearrangement uses TRBV11-2 and TRBJ2-3; 7 bases align to TRBD2. This CDR3 is built from 15 residues. Per germline, CDR1 SGHAT and CDR2 FQNNGV. V lost 1 base to trimming and J lost 3 bases; unmatched junction nucleotides: 4. The CDR3 here is CASSLAGGATDTQYF. The CDR3 coding sequence is TGTGCCAGCAGCTTAGCGGGGGGAGCAACAGATACGCAGTATTTT.

The V and J genes are TRBV28 and TRBJ1-3; 8 nucleotides line up with TRBD1. The CDR3 sequence is 15 residues long. Germline trimming cut 5 bases from V and 4 bases from J; bases unmatched to any gene: 7. The V gene's germline CDR1 is MDHEN and CDR2 SYDVKM. The CDR3 sequence is CASSPQGQGGNTIYF. The CDR3 coding sequence is TGTGCCAGCAGTCCTCAAGGACAGGGAGGAAACACCATATATTTT.

The CDR3, as DNA: TGTGCCAGCAGCCCACAGGTTATCTCCTACACTGAAGCTTTCTTT. Translation gives CASSPQVISYTEAFF. This rearrangement joins TRBV7-8 to TRBJ1-1; D might be TRBD1 (5 bases). In germline, CDR1 is SGHVS, CDR2 FQNEAQ. CDR3 length equals 15 residues. Trimming shortened V by 5 bases and J by 3 bases, and 16 bases separated the two germline ends.

The gene calls are TRBV5-1 and TRBJ1-1; possible D gene TRBD1, 5 bases. Per the germline V gene, CDR1 is SGHRS and CDR2 is YFSETQ. This CDR3 region has 19 residues. V dropped 0 bases and J dropped 5 bases, with 26 bases sitting between them. This CDR3 is CASSLEPVGVGGKATEAFF. DNA for the CDR3: TGCGCCAGCAGCTTGGAGCCCGTAGGGGTAGGTGGTAAAGCGACTGAAGCTTTCTTT.

The chain has TRBV6-6 and TRBJ1-3; no clear D gene. CDR1 is MNHNY, CDR2 SVGAGI, per germline (reference sequence). V lost 0 bases to trimming and J lost 6 bases, with 6 bases between them. This CDR3 has 13 residues. The CDR3 sequence: CASSYSKENTIYF. The DNA for the CDR3 is TGTGCCAGCAGTTACTCTAAAGAAAACACCATATATTTT.

This chain's CDR3 is CASSLGANSYEQYF. As DNA, the CDR3 is TGTGCCAGCAGTTTGGGGGCCAACTCCTACGAGCAGTACTTC. The chain recombines TRBV6-5 with TRBJ2-7; the D gene is possibly TRBD1 (6 bases). CDR1 is MNHEY and CDR2 is SVGAGI in the germline V gene. V gave up 4 bases and J gave up 0 bases, with 10 bases separating them. The CDR3 consists of 14 residues.